One and the same sample provided the 11 T cell receptor beta chains below, sequenced in a study of OX40 agonist ivuxolimab in advanced cancers. Using immunoSEQ multiplex PCR, the repertoire was profiled, and TCRdb retains in-frame clones only, with some absent. The sample includes some 49,000 clones, 85% seen only once; the top ten take 20%. The specimen comprised CD4+ or CD8+ T cells sorted from blood, sampled in a trial of the OX40 agonist ivuxolimab. These receptors were collected from an adult with an advanced solid tumor such as melanoma, head and neck, liver or kidney cancer.

The V gene is TRBV5-1, the J gene TRBJ1-2; D is ambiguous. Germline V CDR1 and CDR2: SGHRS, YFSETQ. The V end was cut by 1 base, the J end by 7 bases, with 8 bases between. This CDR3 is 12 amino acids long. CDR3 in DNA: TGCGCCAGCAGCTTGTTCCGCGGTGGCTACACCTTC. This codes for CASSLFRGGYTF.

The chain employs TRBV4-2 and TRBJ1-4, with D unresolved. CDR3 length: 16 residues. Between the trimmed V and J ends, which lost 4 bases and 4 bases, there was a span of 16 bases. Per the germline V gene, CDR1 is LGHNA and CDR2 is YNFKEQ. CDR3 nucleotide sequence: TGTGCCAGCAGCCCTACCAGATCCGGCCTTAATGAAAAACTGTTTTTT. Protein product: CASSPTRSGLNEKLFF.

Written as DNA, the CDR3 is TGTGCCAGCGGGTCCAGGGGTACTAATGAAAAACTGTTTTTT. It translates to CASGSRGTNEKLFF. The genes are TRBV5-5 and TRBJ1-4; the D gene is possibly TRBD1 (6 bases). Germline assignment: CDR1 SGHKS and CDR2 YYEKEE (reference sequence). Trimming left V 7 bases short and J 2 bases short, with 12 bases between. CDR3 size: 14 residues.

The sample holds one count of this clone. The DNA of the CDR3 is TGTGCCAGCAGCCCTAACTCTGGAAACACCATATATTTT. It translates to CASSPNSGNTIYF. The genes are TRBV5-4 and TRBJ1-3; unclear D gene. This CDR3 region has 13 residues. V lost 4 bases and J 0 bases, leaving 5 bases between the germline ends. Looked up from germline, CDR1 is SGHNT and CDR2 is YYREEE (reference sequence).

The chain employs TRBV28 and TRBJ1-5, with D hard to call. Trimming left V 3 bases short and J 4 bases short, with 13 bases between. From germline, CDR1 is MDHEN and CDR2 SYDVKM. This CDR3 spans 15 amino acids. In DNA, the CDR3 is TGTGCCAGCAGTTTTGTGGGGTTAGCAAATCAGCCCCAGCATTTT. Translation: CASSFVGLANQPQHF.

The rearrangement joins TRBV27 to TRBJ2-1, with 14 bases matching TRBD2. This CDR3 region has 16 residues. CDR1 and CDR2 (germline): MNHEY, SMNVEV (reference sequence). Trimming at V came to 5 bases and at J to 10 bases, leaving 10 bases not matched to a gene. The CDR3 DNA follows: TGTGCCAGCAGTCTCCTGACTAGCGGGGGGGCCGGAGAGCAGTTCTTC. Amino acids: CASSLLTSGGAGEQFF.

The chain combines TRBV7-2 with TRBJ1-1, with 10 bases fitting TRBD1. Germline values: CDR1 SGHTA, CDR2 FQGNSA. The V segment lost 4 bases and the J segment 0 bases; nucleotides outside the gene matches: 5. CDR3 length equals 16 residues. Here the CDR3 reads CASSSRDRGLNTEAFF. CDR3 nucleotide sequence: TGTGCCAGCAGCTCCCGGGACAGGGGCCTGAACACTGAAGCTTTCTTT.

This chain connects TRBV28 to TRBJ2-7; D perhaps matches TRBD2 (5 bases). The germline V gene has CDR1 MDHEN and CDR2 SYDVKM. The CDR3 covers 14 residues. The V and J ends lost 5 bases and 2 bases respectively, with 13 bases between them. The CDR3 here is CASSQAEQAYEQYV. The CDR3 region has the DNA TGTGCCAGCAGTCAAGCGGAGCAAGCCTACGAGCAGTACGTC.

The chain joins TRBV6-5 to TRBJ1-1, with TRBD1 as a possible D gene (6 bases). V was pared by 2 bases and J by 4 bases, with 14 bases between. The CDR3 has 15 residues. Looked up from germline, CDR1 is MNHEY and CDR2 is SVGAGI. Written as DNA, the CDR3 is TGTGCCAGCAGTTACGGGGGCGGGCAGTTCACTGAAGCTTTCTTT. It yields the protein CASSYGGGQFTEAFF.

The gene calls are TRBV4-3 and TRBJ2-3; possibly TRBD1 or TRBD2 for D (6 bases each). Between the trimmed V and J ends, which lost 4 bases and 4 bases, there was a span of 12 bases. CDR1 is LGHNA, CDR2 YSLEER, per germline. CDR3 length: 14 amino acids. CDR3 sequence: CASSPQRGADTQYF. The CDR3 nucleotides are TGCGCCAGCAGCCCCCAGAGGGGGGCAGATACGCAGTATTTT.

This chain joins TRBV2 and TRBJ2-7, with unresolved D. CDR3 length: 13 amino acids. The V gene lost 4 bases and the J gene lost 5 bases, with 12 bases spanning the gap. The germline gives CDR1 SNHLY, CDR2 FYNNEI. The CDR3 sequence: CASSVEPPDEQYV. CDR3 bases: TGTGCCAGCAGTGTTGAGCCCCCAGACGAGCAGTACGTC.